Listed below are T cell receptor beta chains from one sample, sequenced in a study of CD8+ T cells in alopecia areata. The protocol was immunoSEQ multiplex PCR, while the TCRdb copy is restricted to in-frame clones and leaves out a portion. The table lists 150,000 to 200,000 clones, 50% to 75% of them singletons, with about 15% in the top ten. The sequencing used CD4+ T cells sorted from blood, collected at week 0. These receptors all stem from a human donor with alopecia areata. The CDR3 runs from the conserved cysteine through the conserved F or W. The D gene is left open where the match is weak. A clone size is listed for some rows: how often the clone was seen (once, few, many), or a class if it is expanded.

TRBJ1-2,TRBV23-1,.,.,CASSHARTEANYGYTF,TGCGCCAGCAGTCATGCGCGGACAGAAGCTAACTATGGCTACACCTTC
TRBJ2-3,TRBV29-1,few,.,CSVLPGYTDTQYF,TGCAGCGTTCTTCCCGGGTACACAGATACGCAGTATTTT
TRBJ1-2,TRBV11-2,.,TRBD1,CASSTTGSYGYTF,TGTGCCAGCAGTACGACAGGGAGCTATGGCTACACCTTC
TRBJ2-7,TRBV23-1,.,TRBD1,CASSQNRDRYHEQYF,TGCGCCAGCAGTCAAAACCGGGACAGGTACCACGAGCAGTACTTC
TRBJ1-5,TRBV29-1,.,.,CSVGDGLNQPQHF,TGCAGCGTAGGGGATGGCCTCAATCAGCCCCAGCATTTT
TRBJ1-2,TRBV6-6,.,.,CASSHDSAGGYTF,TGTGCCAGCAGCCATGACAGCGCTGGGGGCTACACCTTC
TRBJ1-2,TRBV29-1,.,.,CSVDRGSIGGYTF,TGCAGCGTTGATCGGGGTAGTATTGGTGGCTACACCTTC
TRBJ2-7,TRBV29-1,.,.,CSVVGVRYEQYF,TGCAGCGTTGTAGGGGTTAGGTACGAGCAGTACTTC
TRBJ1-5,TRBV7-2,.,.,CASSSGVSSNQPQHF,TGTGCCAGCAGCTCAGGGGTGAGCTCCAATCAGCCCCAGCATTTT
TRBJ2-7,TRBV5-6,.,TRBD1,CASSPGTGINSYEQYF,TGTGCCAGCAGCCCTGGGACAGGCATAAACTCCTACGAGCAGTACTTC
TRBJ2-2,TRBV2,.,TRBD1,CASSYPKRPDRDTGELFF,TGTGCCAGCAGTTACCCCAAAAGACCGGACAGGGACACCGGGGAGCTGTTTTTT
TRBJ2-5,TRBV20-1,.,TRBD1,CSAGQAPTQYF,TGCAGTGCTGGACAGGCGCCTACCCAGTACTTC
TRBJ1-1,TRBV29-1,.,.,CSANGGSANTEAFF,TGCAGCGCCAACGGGGGATCGGCGAACACTGAAGCTTTCTTT
TRBJ2-2,TRBV4-2,.,.,CASSQEDAGELFF,TGTGCCAGCAGCCAGGAGGACGCCGGGGAGCTGTTTTTT
TRBJ1-1,TRBV6-1,.,.,CASRPPAGNTEAFF,TGTGCCAGCAGACCACCCGCGGGGAACACTGAAGCTTTCTTT
TRBJ2-3,TRBV27,.,.,CASRNRATRTDTQYF,TGTGCCAGCAGGAACCGGGCCACAAGGACAGATACGCAGTATTTT
TRBJ2-1,TRBV29-1,.,TRBD1,CSVEGQGYNEQFF,TGCAGCGTTGAGGGACAGGGCTACAATGAGCAGTTCTTC
TRBJ2-1,TRBV27,.,.,CASSLGLSLYNEQFF,TGTGCCAGCAGTTTGGGCTTGAGTCTTTACAATGAGCAGTTCTTC
TRBJ2-3,TRBV10-3,few,TRBD1,CAIGTGGPDTQYF,TGTGCCATTGGGACAGGGGGCCCAGATACGCAGTATTTT
TRBJ2-3,TRBV29-1,.,.,CSARTPGLTDTQYF,TGCAGCGCACGCACCCCAGGGTTAACAGATACGCAGTATTTT
TRBJ2-2,TRBV14,few,.,CASSQRISGELFF,TGTGCCAGCAGCCAACGGATCTCCGGGGAGCTGTTTTTT
TRBJ1-2,TRBV5-1,.,.,CASSQGFRGYTF,TGCGCCAGCAGTCAGGGATTTCGGGGCTACACCTTC
TRBJ1-1,TRBV7-3,.,.,CASSSQPGRMNTEAFF,TGTGCCAGCAGCTCCCAGCCGGGACGGATGAACACTGAAGCTTTCTTT
TRBJ1-6,TRBV2,few,.,CASSGQSSYNSPLHF,TGTGCCAGCAGCGGACAGAGCTCCTATAATTCACCCCTCCACTTT
TRBJ2-3,TRBV10-3,.,.,CAISESTDTQYF,TGTGCCATCAGTGAGTCGACAGATACGCAGTATTTT
TRBJ1-2,TRBV10-3,.,TRBD1,CAISGDSPYGYTF,TGTGCCATCAGTGGGGACAGCCCCTATGGCTACACCTTC
TRBJ1-1,TRBV27,.,.,CASSFGGRSEAFF,TGTGCCAGCAGTTTCGGGGGAAGATCTGAAGCTTTCTTT
TRBJ2-7,TRBV29-1,.,.,CSVTTPGGFEQYF,TGCAGCGTTACTACTCCAGGGGGGTTCGAGCAGTACTTC
TRBJ1-2,TRBV30,.,.,CAWRPPGRYYGYTF,TGTGCCTGGAGGCCCCCGGGGAGGTACTATGGCTACACCTTC
TRBJ2-5,TRBV2,.,.,CASRGSSETQYF,TGTGCCAGCAGAGGTTCCTCGGAGACCCAGTACTTC
TRBJ1-1,TRBV15,few,.,CATSGEGGRDTEAFF,TGTGCCACCAGCGGTGAGGGGGGCAGGGACACTGAAGCTTTCTTT
TRBJ2-6,TRBV27,once,.,CASSLWAGGTGANVLTF,TGTGCCAGCAGTTTATGGGCCGGGGGCACTGGGGCCAACGTCCTGACTTTC
TRBJ1-6,TRBV11-2,.,.,CASSHPSSPLHF,TGTGCCAGCAGCCATCCGAGTTCACCCCTCCACTTT
TRBJ1-6,TRBV6-1,.,.,CASSDAMRGSYNSPLHF,TGTGCCAGCAGTGACGCGATGCGGGGCTCCTATAATTCACCCCTCCACTTT